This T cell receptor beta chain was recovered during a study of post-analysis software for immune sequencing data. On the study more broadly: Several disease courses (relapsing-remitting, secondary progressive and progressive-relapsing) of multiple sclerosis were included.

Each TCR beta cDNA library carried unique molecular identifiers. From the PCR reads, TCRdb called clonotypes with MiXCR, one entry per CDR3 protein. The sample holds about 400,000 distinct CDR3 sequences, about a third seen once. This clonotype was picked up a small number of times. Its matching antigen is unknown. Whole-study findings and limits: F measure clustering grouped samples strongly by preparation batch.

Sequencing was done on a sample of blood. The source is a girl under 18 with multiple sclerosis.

CDR3 region: CSARVSSTDTQYF. CDR3 nucleotides: TGCAGTGCTAGGGTGTCGAGCACAGATACGCAGTATTTT. The genes are TRBV20-1 and TRBJ2-3; the D is unclear. The CDR3 sequence is 13 residues long. The germline V gene encodes CDR1 DFQATT and CDR2 SNEGSKA (reference sequence). Trimming shortened V by 3 bases and J by 0 bases, and 7 bases separated the two germline ends.